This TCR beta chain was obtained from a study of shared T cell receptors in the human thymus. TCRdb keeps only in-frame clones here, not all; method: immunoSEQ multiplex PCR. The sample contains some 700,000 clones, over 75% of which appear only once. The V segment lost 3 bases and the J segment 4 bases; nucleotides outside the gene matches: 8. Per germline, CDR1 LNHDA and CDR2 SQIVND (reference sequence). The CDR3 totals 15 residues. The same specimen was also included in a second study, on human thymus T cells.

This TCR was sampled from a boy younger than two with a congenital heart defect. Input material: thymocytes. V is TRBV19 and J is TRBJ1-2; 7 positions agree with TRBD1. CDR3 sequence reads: CASSISTGASYGYTF. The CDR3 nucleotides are TGTGCCAGTAGTATTTCAACAGGGGCTAGCTATGGCTACACCTTC.